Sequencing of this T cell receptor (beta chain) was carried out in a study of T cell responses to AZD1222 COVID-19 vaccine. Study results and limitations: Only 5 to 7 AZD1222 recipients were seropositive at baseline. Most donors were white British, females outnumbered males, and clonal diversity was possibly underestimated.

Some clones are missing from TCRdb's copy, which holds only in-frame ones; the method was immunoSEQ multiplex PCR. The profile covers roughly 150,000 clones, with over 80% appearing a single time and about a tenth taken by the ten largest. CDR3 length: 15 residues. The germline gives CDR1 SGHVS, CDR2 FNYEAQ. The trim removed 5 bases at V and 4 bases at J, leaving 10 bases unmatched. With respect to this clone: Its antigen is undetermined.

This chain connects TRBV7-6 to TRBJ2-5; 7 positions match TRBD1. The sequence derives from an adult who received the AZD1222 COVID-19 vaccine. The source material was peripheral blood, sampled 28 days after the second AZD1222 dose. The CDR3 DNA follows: TGTGCCAGCAGCCACAGGGGAAATCCACCAGAGACCCAGTACTTC. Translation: CASSHRGNPPETQYF.